This is a list of T cell receptor beta chains from one sample in a study of a mutant IDH1 vaccine in newly diagnosed glioma. Libraries were prepared by immunoSEQ multiplex PCR; TCRdb keeps only in-frame clonotypes and omits some of them. Of about 51,000 clones listed, 60% to 85% are singletons. The input for sequencing was PBMCs, taken from a glioma patient treated with radiotherapy, temozolomide or both. These TCRs come from a woman aged 40 to 55 with glioma. The CDR3 runs from the conserved cysteine through the conserved F or W. D genes are given only for firm matches. Expanded clones are given a class, and other clones once, few, many or no size at all.

.,TRBD1,TRBV2,TRBJ1-5,TGTGCCAGCAGTGACCCGACAGGGAGACAGCCCCAGCATTTT,CASSDPTGRQPQHF
.,.,TRBV19,TRBJ1-3,TGTGCCAGTAGTACGGGGCTCAGCTCTGGAAACACCATATATTTT,CASSTGLSSGNTIYF
.,.,TRBV6-1,TRBJ2-1,TGTGCCAGCTGGAGCTACCCAGGCAATGAGCAGTTCTTC,CASWSYPGNEQFF
.,TRBD1,TRBV6-6,TRBJ1-6,TGTGCCAGCAGTTACACCAGGGGGAATTCACCCCTCCACTTT,CASSYTRGNSPLHF
.,TRBD1,TRBV4-3,TRBJ1-2,TGCGCCAGCAGCCAAGGACAGGGGGCAGGTGGCTACACCTTC,CASSQGQGAGGYTF
.,TRBD1,TRBV7-9,TRBJ2-1,TGTGCCAGCAGCTGGGGGACAGAAGCTAACAATGAGCAGTTCTTC,CASSWGTEANNEQFF
.,TRBD2,TRBV9,TRBJ2-3,TGTGCCAGCAGCGTGAGTAGCGGGGTCCAAGATACGCAGTATTTT,CASSVSSGVQDTQYF
.,TRBD2,TRBV30,TRBJ2-4,TGTGCCTGGAGTCCTAACTCCCCCCAGCGGGGGGGCGGAAACATTCAGTACTTC,CAWSPNSPQRGGGNIQYF
.,.,TRBV19,TRBJ1-1,TGTGCCAGTAGTATAGATCTTGGGGAGAACACTGAAGCTTTCTTT,CASSIDLGENTEAFF
.,.,TRBV4-3,TRBJ2-5,TGCGCCAGCAGCCAAGGGACTTTCCCGGGGGAGACCCAGTACTTC,CASSQGTFPGETQYF
.,.,TRBV5-5,TRBJ2-5,TGTGCCAGCAGCGGACTCCCGGGGGCGCGCGAAGAGACCCAGTACTTC,CASSGLPGAREETQYF
.,TRBD1,TRBV6-1,TRBJ1-2,TGTGCCAGCAGTGCATCGGGACAGGGAATCTATGGCTACACCTTC,CASSASGQGIYGYTF
.,TRBD1,TRBV6-1,TRBJ1-1,TGTGCCAGCAGAAGACAGGGGAACACTGAAGCTTTCTTT,CASRRQGNTEAFF
.,TRBD2,TRBV5-1,TRBJ2-5,TGCGCCAGCAGCTCCGGACTAGCGGGGCACCAAGAGACCCAGTACTTC,CASSSGLAGHQETQYF
.,.,TRBV2,TRBJ1-1,TGTGCCAGCAGTGCCGGGGCCATTGGAGCTTTCTTT,CASSAGAIGAFF
few,.,TRBV14,TRBJ1-6,TGTGCCAGCAGCCACTCGGGTCCTAATTCACCCCTCCACTTT,CASSHSGPNSPLHF
once,TRBD1,TRBV6-1,TRBJ1-3,TGTGCCAGCAGTGATAGACAGGGTCCAGGAAACACCATATATTTT,CASSDRQGPGNTIYF
few,.,TRBV25-1,TRBJ1-2,TGTGCCAGCAGTGGATCCCTGGACAGAAACTATGGCTACACCTTC,CASSGSLDRNYGYTF
.,TRBD1,TRBV11-3,TRBJ1-2,TGTGCCAGCAGCTTGGACAGGGAGGGCTATGGCTACACCTTC,CASSLDREGYGYTF
once,.,TRBV5-1,TRBJ1-2,TGCGCCAGCAGCTTGGGTACCAACTATGGCTACACCTTC,CASSLGTNYGYTF
.,TRBD1,TRBV25-1,TRBJ2-2,TGTGCCAGCAGTGCAGGGGGTTTAGGCGGGGAGCTGTTTTTT,CASSAGGLGGELFF
few,TRBD1,TRBV9,TRBJ1-4,TGTGCCAGCAGCCCTGAGGAGGGGGCATCTGCAACTAATGAAAAACTGTTTTTT,CASSPEEGASATNEKLFF
.,TRBD1,TRBV2,TRBJ1-1,TGTGCCAGCAGTGGGACAGGGAGAACTGAAGCTTTCTTT,CASSGTGRTEAFF
.,TRBD1,TRBV5-4,TRBJ1-2,TGTGCCAGCAGCTTAGCCCCGGGACAGTTTTCTTATGGCTACACCTTC,CASSLAPGQFSYGYTF
.,.,TRBV30,TRBJ1-2,TGTGCCTGGGGACTTAGCAGTTCTGGCTACACCTTC,CAWGLSSSGYTF
.,TRBD2,TRBV5-1,TRBJ2-3,TGCGCCAGCAGCTTGAGACTAGCGGGGGCCACAGATACGCAGTATTTT,CASSLRLAGATDTQYF
.,TRBD1,TRBV2,TRBJ1-2,TGTGCCAGCAGTGAAGGTCAGGGGGCCCTCTATGGCTACACCTTC,CASSEGQGALYGYTF
.,.,TRBV6-5,TRBJ2-7,TGTGCCAGCAGTTACGGGAGTCTACCTTCCCCCTACGAGCAGTACTTC,CASSYGSLPSPYEQYF
.,TRBD2,TRBV10-2,TRBJ2-3,TGCGCCAGCAAGGCTAGCGGGGGGGCGACAGATACGCAGTATTTT,CASKASGGATDTQYF
.,.,TRBV7-8,TRBJ1-5,TGTGCCAGCACGGGATCAACAAGGAAGCAATATCAGCCCCAGCATTTT,CASTGSTRKQYQPQHF
.,.,TRBV19,TRBJ1-5,TGTGCCTCAAAAACCCCCTCAGGGTATCAGCCCCAGCATTTT,CASKTPSGYQPQHF
.,.,TRBV10-3,TRBJ2-7,TGTGCCATCAGTGAGTCCCGATTACAGTACTTC,CAISESRLQYF
few,.,TRBV10-1,TRBJ1-5,TGCGCCAGCAGCGGGGCCCTGCTCGGTCAGCCCCAGCATTTT,CASSGALLGQPQHF
.,.,TRBV14,TRBJ2-5,TGTGCCAGCAGCCAAAATCAGGGAGAGACCCAGTACTTC,CASSQNQGETQYF
few,TRBD2,TRBV2,TRBJ2-3,TGTGCCAGCAGTGAAGGGAGCGGGGGGGCCTTCAGCACAGATACGCAGTATTTT,CASSEGSGGAFSTDTQYF
.,TRBD2,TRBV4-1,TRBJ2-3,TGCGCCAGCAGCCAAGGCCCCCTAGCGGGGGGGCCCCGAAAAGATACGCAGTATTTT,CASSQGPLAGGPRKDTQYF
.,TRBD1,TRBV2,TRBJ1-1,TGTGCCAGCAGTAGCAAGGGGGCAAACACTGAAGCTTTCTTT,CASSSKGANTEAFF
.,.,TRBV12-5,TRBJ2-7,TGTGCTAGTGGTTTGGTGAGGTATGGGGCCGAAACCTACGAGCAGTACTTC,CASGLVRYGAETYEQYF
.,.,TRBV19,TRBJ1-2,TGTGCCAGTACCCGGGAAGAGGGGCTTGGCTACACCTTC,CASTREEGLGYTF
few,.,TRBV5-6,TRBJ1-1,TGTGCCAGCAGCCAGGCCGCGGGGACTGAAGCTTTCTTT,CASSQAAGTEAFF
.,.,TRBV6-6,TRBJ2-5,TGTGCCAGCAGATCCGGGACTTTTGAGACCCAGTACTTC,CASRSGTFETQYF
.,.,TRBV18,TRBJ1-2,TGTGCCAGCTCATCGCAAGAACAGGGTATGCGCGGCTACACCTTC,CASSSQEQGMRGYTF
.,.,TRBV2,TRBJ2-3,TGTGCCGGGCTAGCAGGGAAGTGGGATACGCAGTATTTT,CAGLAGKWDTQYF
.,TRBD2,TRBV6-5,TRBJ2-5,TGTGCCTGCAGCACGCCGGGGGAGGGGACCCAGTACTTC,CACSTPGEGTQYF
.,.,TRBV25-1,TRBJ1-4,TGTGCCAGCAGTCTGGGGACGTCTAATGAAAAACTGTTTTTT,CASSLGTSNEKLFF
.,.,TRBV5-6,TRBJ2-3,TGTGCCAGCAGCTTGGAGAATGATACGCAGTATTTT,CASSLENDTQYF
.,.,TRBV2,TRBJ1-1,TGTGCCAGCAGGCCTGCGAACACTGAAGCTTTCTTT,CASRPANTEAFF
.,.,TRBV5-6,TRBJ1-2,TGTGCCAGCAGCTTGTCAGTCAACTATGGCTACACCTTC,CASSLSVNYGYTF
once,.,TRBV15,TRBJ2-7,TGTGCCACCTCCCAGGAGAGGGGCTCCTACGAGCAGTACTTC,CATSQERGSYEQYF
few,TRBD1,TRBV6-9,TRBJ1-5,TGTGCCAGCAGTTATTCCAAAGACAGGGGCCGACATCAGCCCCAGCATTTT,CASSYSKDRGRHQPQHF
.,.,TRBV7-9,TRBJ1-4,TGTGCCAGCAGCAAGGGAGGGGAAAAACTGTTTTTT,CASSKGGEKLFF
.,.,TRBV7-8,TRBJ2-3,TGTGCCAGCAGCTCCTTTACGGGGGCGGCAGATACGCAGTATTTT,CASSSFTGAADTQYF
.,TRBD1,TRBV6-6,TRBJ2-1,TGTGCCGGCTCATCCGGGACAGATCCATCCAATGAGCAGTTCTTC,CAGSSGTDPSNEQFF
few,.,TRBV9,TRBJ1-1,TGTGCCAGCAGCGTAGGTGGGCGGGCCGAAGCTTTCTTT,CASSVGGRAEAFF
.,.,TRBV7-9,TRBJ1-3,TGTGCCAGCAGCTTACCAGGTCCAGGAAACACCATATATTTT,CASSLPGPGNTIYF
.,.,TRBV4-1,TRBJ1-4,TGCGCCAGCAGCCAAGTGGAACTCGGGTTAGGTGAAAAACTGTTTTTT,CASSQVELGLGEKLFF
.,.,TRBV5-1,TRBJ2-3,TGCGCCAGCATGGGTAGTGGGGGGTCCTACTCTAGCACAGATACGCAGTATTTT,CASMGSGGSYSSTDTQYF
once,.,TRBV28,TRBJ2-7,TGTGCCAGCAGTTTAACCGGGGTGGGAGGCGAGCAGTACTTC,CASSLTGVGGEQYF
.,TRBD1,TRBV6-1,TRBJ1-6,TGTGCCAGCCGGGACAGGAGCTCCTATAATTCACCCCTCCACTTT,CASRDRSSYNSPLHF
few,.,TRBV5-6,TRBJ1-5,TGTGCCAGCAGCTTGGGAGCGCTTGGTGGGCAGCCCCAGCATTTT,CASSLGALGGQPQHF